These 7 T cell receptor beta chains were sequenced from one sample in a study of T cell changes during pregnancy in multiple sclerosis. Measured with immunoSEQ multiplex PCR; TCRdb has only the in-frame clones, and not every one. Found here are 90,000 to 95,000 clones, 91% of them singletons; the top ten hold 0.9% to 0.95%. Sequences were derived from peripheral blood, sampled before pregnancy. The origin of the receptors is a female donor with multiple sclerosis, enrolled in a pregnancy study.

The CDR3 DNA sequence: TGTGCCAGCAGCGCCAAACAGGACAGGGGGTCTGGAAACACCATATATTTT. Protein: CASSAKQDRGSGNTIYF. The V gene is TRBV5-4, the J gene TRBJ1-3; 10 bases are a match to TRBD1. Trimming took 4 bases from V and 1 from J; bases not matched to a gene: 8. Germline CDR1 SGHNT, CDR2 YYREEE (reference sequence). The CDR3 has 17 residues.

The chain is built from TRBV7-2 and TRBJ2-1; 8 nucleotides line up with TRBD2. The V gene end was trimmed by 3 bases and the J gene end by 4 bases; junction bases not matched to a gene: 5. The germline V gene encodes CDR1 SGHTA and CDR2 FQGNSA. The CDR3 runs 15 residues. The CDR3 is CASSFSGSGYNEQFF. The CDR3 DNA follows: TGTGCCAGCAGCTTCAGCGGGAGCGGTTACAATGAGCAGTTCTTC.

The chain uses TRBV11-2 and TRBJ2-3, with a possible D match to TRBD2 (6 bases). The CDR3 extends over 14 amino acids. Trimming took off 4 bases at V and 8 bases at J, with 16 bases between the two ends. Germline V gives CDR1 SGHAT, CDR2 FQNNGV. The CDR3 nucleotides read TGTGCCAGCAGCTCCCTCCGTGGGGGAGGTACGCAGTATTTT. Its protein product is CASSSLRGGGTQYF.

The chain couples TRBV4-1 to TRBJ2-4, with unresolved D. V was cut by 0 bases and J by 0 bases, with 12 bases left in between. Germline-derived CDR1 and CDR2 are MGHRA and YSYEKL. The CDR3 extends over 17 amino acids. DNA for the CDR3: TGCGCCAGCAGCCAAGATCGTACAGCCTTAGCCAAAAACATTCAGTACTTC. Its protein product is CASSQDRTALAKNIQYF.

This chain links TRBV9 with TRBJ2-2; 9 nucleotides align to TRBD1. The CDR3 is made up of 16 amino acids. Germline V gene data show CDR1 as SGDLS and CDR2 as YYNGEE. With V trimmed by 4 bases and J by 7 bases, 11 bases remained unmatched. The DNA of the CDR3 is TGTGCCAGCAGCCCCCAGGGACAGGGAATTCACGGGGAGCTGTTTTTT. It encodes CASSPQGQGIHGELFF.

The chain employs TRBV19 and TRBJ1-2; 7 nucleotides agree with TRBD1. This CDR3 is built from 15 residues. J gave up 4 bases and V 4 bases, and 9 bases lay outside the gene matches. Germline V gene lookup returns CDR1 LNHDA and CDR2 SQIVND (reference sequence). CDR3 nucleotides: TGTGCCAGTAGTAACCGGGACAGACTCTTCTATGGCTACACCTTC. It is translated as CASSNRDRLFYGYTF.

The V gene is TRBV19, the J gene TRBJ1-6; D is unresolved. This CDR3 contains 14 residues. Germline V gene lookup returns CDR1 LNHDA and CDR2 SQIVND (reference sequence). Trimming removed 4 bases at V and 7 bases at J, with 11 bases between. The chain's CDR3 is CASSTSAGNSPLHF. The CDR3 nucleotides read TGTGCCAGTAGTACCTCCGCGGGAAATTCACCCCTCCACTTT.